This TCR beta chain was profiled in a study of cytomegalovirus exposure and HLA in healthy donors. The PCR was carried out with 60 Vbeta primers and 13 Jbeta primers. Produced via immunoSEQ multiplex PCR; TCRdb's table is partial and in-frame only. The table lists under 200,000 clones, with less than 0.95% in the top ten. V was clipped by 7 bases and J by 0 bases, with 9 bases between them. CDR3 length: 14 amino acids. The germline gives CDR1 SNHLY, CDR2 FYNNEI. Input material: PBMCs. The sequence came from a woman under 30 in good health and CMV-seropositive. V usage is TRBV2 and J usage is TRBJ2-2; D may be TRBD2 (5 bases). The CDR3 is CASIGAANTGELFF. In DNA, the CDR3 is TGTGCCAGCATAGGAGCGGCGAACACCGGGGAGCTGTTTTTT.